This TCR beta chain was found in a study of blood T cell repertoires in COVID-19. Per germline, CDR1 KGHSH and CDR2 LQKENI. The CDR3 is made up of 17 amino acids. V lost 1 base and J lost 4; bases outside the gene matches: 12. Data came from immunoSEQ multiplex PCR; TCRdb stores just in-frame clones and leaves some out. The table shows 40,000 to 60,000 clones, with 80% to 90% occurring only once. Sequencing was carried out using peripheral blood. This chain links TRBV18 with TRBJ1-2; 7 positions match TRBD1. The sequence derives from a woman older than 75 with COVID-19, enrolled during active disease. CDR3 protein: CASSPRQGPPASYGYTF. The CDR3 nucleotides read TGTGCCAGCTCACCACGACAGGGCCCCCCGGCTAGCTATGGCTACACCTTC.